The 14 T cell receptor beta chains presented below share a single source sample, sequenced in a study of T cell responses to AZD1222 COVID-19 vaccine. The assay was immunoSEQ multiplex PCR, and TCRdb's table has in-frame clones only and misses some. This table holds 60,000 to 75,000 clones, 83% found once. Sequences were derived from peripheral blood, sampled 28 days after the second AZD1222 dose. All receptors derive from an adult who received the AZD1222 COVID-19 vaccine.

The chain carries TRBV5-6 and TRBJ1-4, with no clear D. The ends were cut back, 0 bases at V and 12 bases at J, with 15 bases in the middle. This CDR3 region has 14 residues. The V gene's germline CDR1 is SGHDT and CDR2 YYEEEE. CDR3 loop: CASSLEGEGEELFF. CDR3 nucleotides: TGTGCCAGCAGCTTGGAGGGAGAGGGAGAGGAACTGTTTTTT.

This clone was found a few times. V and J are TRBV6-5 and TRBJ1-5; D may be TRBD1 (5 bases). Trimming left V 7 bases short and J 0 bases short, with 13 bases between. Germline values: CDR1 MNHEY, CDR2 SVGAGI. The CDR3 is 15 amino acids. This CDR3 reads CASKRGVNSNQPQHF. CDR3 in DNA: TGTGCCAGCAAACGGGGGGTAAATAGCAATCAGCCCCAGCATTTT.

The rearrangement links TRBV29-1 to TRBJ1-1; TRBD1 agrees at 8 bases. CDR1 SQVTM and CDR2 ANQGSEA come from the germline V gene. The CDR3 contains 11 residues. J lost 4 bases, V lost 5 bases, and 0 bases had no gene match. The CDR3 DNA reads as TGCAGCGTTACAGGGGGCACTGAAGCTTTCTTT. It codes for CSVTGGTEAFF.

The chain's CDR3 is CACLRVKNSPLHF. Written as DNA, the CDR3 is TGTGCCTGTCTCAGGGTAAAGAATTCACCCCTCCACTTT. The chain joins TRBV30 to TRBJ1-6; weak D call: TRBD1 (5 bases). The CDR3 extends over 13 amino acids. CDR1 is GTSNPN and CDR2 is SVGIG in the germline V gene (reference sequence). V shed 6 bases and J shed 7 bases, with 13 bases lying between them.

The CDR3 region is CATSDTGHLNTEAFF. The CDR3, as DNA: TGTGCCACCAGTGATACGGGACACTTGAACACTGAAGCTTTCTTT. This chain links TRBV24-1 with TRBJ1-1; the D gene is possibly TRBD1 (6 bases). V was shortened by 3 bases and J by 0 bases, with 10 bases between the two germline ends. Germline V gene lookup returns CDR1 KGHDR and CDR2 SFDVKD. This CDR3 is built from 15 residues.

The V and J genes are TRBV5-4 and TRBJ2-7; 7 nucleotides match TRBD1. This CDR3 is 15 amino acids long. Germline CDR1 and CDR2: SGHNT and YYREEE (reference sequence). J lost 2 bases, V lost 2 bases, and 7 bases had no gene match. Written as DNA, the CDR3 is TGTGCCAGCAGCTTAAATGACAGGGCTACCTACGAGCAGTACTTC. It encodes CASSLNDRATYEQYF.

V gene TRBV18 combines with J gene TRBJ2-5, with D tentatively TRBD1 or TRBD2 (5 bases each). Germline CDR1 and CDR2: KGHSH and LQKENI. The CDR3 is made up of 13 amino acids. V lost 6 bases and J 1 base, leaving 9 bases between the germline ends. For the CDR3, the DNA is TGTGCCAGCTCTGTGGGGGTCCAAGAGACCCAGTACTTC. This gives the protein CASSVGVQETQYF.

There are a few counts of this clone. The CDR3 reads CASSRKVNTEAFF. The DNA of the CDR3 is TGTGCCAGCAGCAGAAAAGTAAACACTGAAGCTTTCTTT. The chain has TRBV3-1 (or the pseudogene TRBV3-2) and TRBJ1-1; unclear D gene. With 5 bases removed from V and 2 bases from J, the gap between germline ends came to 9 bases. Looked up from germline, CDR1 is LGHDT and CDR2 is YNNKEL (reference sequence). CDR3 length: 13 amino acids.

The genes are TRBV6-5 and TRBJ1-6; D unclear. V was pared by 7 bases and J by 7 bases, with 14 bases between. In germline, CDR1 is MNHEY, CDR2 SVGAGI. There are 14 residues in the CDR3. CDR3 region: CASNNSGKNSPLHF. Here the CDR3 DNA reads TGTGCCAGCAATAACAGTGGGAAGAATTCACCCCTCCACTTT.

The CDR3: CASSQDRAYEQYF. The CDR3 DNA follows: TGCGCCAGCAGCCAAGACAGGGCCTACGAGCAGTACTTC. V and J are TRBV4-1 and TRBJ2-7; a possible D gene is TRBD1 (5 bases). The germline CDR1 and CDR2 sequences are MGHRA and YSYEKL. V lost 0 bases and J 2 bases, leaving 5 bases between the germline ends. The length of the CDR3 is 13 residues.

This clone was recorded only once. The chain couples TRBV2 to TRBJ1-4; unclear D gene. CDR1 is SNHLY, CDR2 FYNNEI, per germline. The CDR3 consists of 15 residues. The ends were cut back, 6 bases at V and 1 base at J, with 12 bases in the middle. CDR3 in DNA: TGTGCCAGCAGCCAGGAGGGTGGAACTAATGAAAAACTGTTTTTT. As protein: CASSQEGGTNEKLFF.

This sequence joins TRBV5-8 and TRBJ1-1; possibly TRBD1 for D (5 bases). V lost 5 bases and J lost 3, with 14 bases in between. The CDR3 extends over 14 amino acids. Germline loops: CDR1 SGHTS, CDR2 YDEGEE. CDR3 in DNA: TGTGCCAGCAGTCTTGACAGACGGTACACTGAAGCTTTCTTT. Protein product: CASSLDRRYTEAFF.

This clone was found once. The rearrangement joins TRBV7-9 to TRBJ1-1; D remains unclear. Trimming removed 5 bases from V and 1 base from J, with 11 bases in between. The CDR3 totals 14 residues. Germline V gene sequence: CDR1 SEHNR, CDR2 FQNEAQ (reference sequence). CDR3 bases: TGTGCCAGCAGCCACCCGCGTGCGAACACTGAAGCTTTCTTT. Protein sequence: CASSHPRANTEAFF. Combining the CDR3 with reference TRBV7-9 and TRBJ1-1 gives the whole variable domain DTGVSQNPRHKITKRGQNVTFRCDPISEHNRLYWYRQTLGQGPEFLTYFQNEAQLEKSRLLSDRFSAERPKGSFSTLEIQRTEQGDSAMYLCASSHPRANTEAFFGQGTRLTVV.

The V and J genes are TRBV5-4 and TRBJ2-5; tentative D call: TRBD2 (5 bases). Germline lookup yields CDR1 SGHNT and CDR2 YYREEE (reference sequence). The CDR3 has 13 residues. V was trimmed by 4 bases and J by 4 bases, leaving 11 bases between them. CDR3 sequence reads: CASSRPEGETQYF. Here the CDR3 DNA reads TGTGCCAGCAGCCGGCCTGAGGGAGAGACCCAGTACTTC.